This T cell receptor beta chain was sequenced for a study of T-cell memory formation after mild COVID-19. This clonotype has more than one count but fewer than ten. Its antigen remains unidentified. V dropped 1 base and J dropped 6 bases, with 12 bases sitting between them. Germline V gives CDR1 SGHTA, CDR2 FQGTGA. CDR3 length: 15 residues. UMIs and sample barcodes were carried by the TCR alpha and TCR beta cDNA libraries that 5'RACE produced using constant-segment primers. TCRdb re-analysed the 5' RACE reads in MiXCR, keeping a single row per CDR3 protein. Of 120,000 to 150,000 distinct CDR3 sequences detected, 6% appear once; the ten largest clones hold roughly 2.1%. Overall study findings and caveats: In second-wave clones peaking day 37, SARS-CoV-2 specificity remained unconfirmed. CD8+ contracting clones occupied EMRA, while CD4+ ones occupied mainly CM and EM.

The sample comprised PBMCs or a T cell subset sorted from them (not recorded which). The V and J genes are TRBV7-3 and TRBJ2-2; TRBD2 is a possible D gene (6 bases). The sequence came from an adult woman who had mild COVID-19 (a few samples of this study predate the infection). Cell type and time point are not known. Here the CDR3 DNA reads TGTGCCAGCAGCTTAAGCGTTGGAGGGGCCGGGGAGCTGTTTTTT. Translating gives CASSLSVGGAGELFF.